The 30 T cell receptor beta chains below come from one sample, sequenced in a study of cytomegalovirus exposure and HLA in healthy donors. Data came from immunoSEQ multiplex PCR; TCRdb stores just in-frame clones and leaves some out. The data contain about 160,000 clones, roughly 84% of them singletons. Sequencing was carried out using PBMCs. The receptors were sampled from a young man in good health and CMV-seropositive.

The chain carries TRBV7-8 and TRBJ2-1; 9 bases align to TRBD1. CDR3 length equals 14 residues. Germline V gene sequence: CDR1 SGHVS, CDR2 FQNEAQ. The ends lost 5 bases at V and 6 bases at J; junction bases unmatched: 5. The CDR3 DNA reads TGTGCCAGCAGCCCGGGACAGGGTAGCAATGAGCAGTTCTTC. This codes for CASSPGQGSNEQFF.

J is TRBJ2-7 and V is TRBV5-6; 8 bases are a match to TRBD1. The junction had 9 bases not matched to a gene; V was cut back by 3 bases and J by 7 bases. This CDR3 has 14 residues. In germline, CDR1 is SGHDT, CDR2 YYEEEE. The CDR3 sequence is CASSWDRPMSEQYF. The CDR3 DNA follows: TGTGCCAGCAGCTGGGACAGGCCAATGTCGGAGCAGTACTTC.

This chain links TRBV2 with TRBJ1-3, with D uncertain. Germline V gene sequence: CDR1 SNHLY, CDR2 FYNNEI. Trimming took off 0 bases at V and 2 bases at J, with 14 bases between the two ends. The CDR3 totals 17 residues. The CDR3 sequence: CASSEARVQYPGNTIYF. For the CDR3, the DNA is TGTGCCAGCAGTGAAGCGAGGGTCCAGTATCCTGGAAACACCATATATTTT.

V usage is TRBV7-2 and J usage is TRBJ1-6, with no clear D. The CDR3 consists of 19 residues. Trimming shortened V by 5 bases and J by 0 bases, and 20 bases separated the two germline ends. Germline CDR1 is SGHTA and CDR2 is FQGNSA. The CDR3 coding sequence is TGTGCCAGCAGCACGATGTTCCCGACTTTGAGCTCCTATAATTCACCCCTCCACTTT. As protein: CASSTMFPTLSSYNSPLHF.

The chain is built from TRBV7-8 and TRBJ1-5; D is perhaps TRBD1 (5 bases). The V and J ends lost 1 base and 4 bases respectively, with 8 bases between them. Per the germline V gene, CDR1 is SGHVS and CDR2 is FQNEAQ. CDR3 length equals 14 residues. The CDR3 region is CASSLGGGNQPQHF. CDR3 bases: TGTGCCAGCAGCTTAGGCGGGGGGAATCAGCCCCAGCATTTT.

This sequence joins TRBV6-6 and TRBJ1-3; 8 bases match TRBD1. The CDR3 loop spans 15 amino acids. The V segment lost 4 bases and the J segment 8 bases; nucleotides outside the gene matches: 10. Looked up from germline, CDR1 is MNHNY and CDR2 is SVGAGI (reference sequence). CDR3 protein: CASSSGPGGSDTIYF. For the CDR3, the DNA is TGTGCCAGCAGTTCAGGACCAGGGGGCTCGGACACCATATATTTT.

The genes are TRBV27 and TRBJ2-3, with 9 positions matching TRBD2. The CDR3 is made up of 16 amino acids. The V gene end was trimmed by 8 bases and the J gene end by 6 bases; junction bases not matched to a gene: 15. Germline-derived CDR1 and CDR2 are MNHEY and SMNVEV (reference sequence). The CDR3, as DNA: TGTGCCAGCCCTACCGTCTCGGGACTAGCTGGCGATACGCAGTATTTT. Protein product: CASPTVSGLAGDTQYF.

The chain links TRBV7-3 to TRBJ2-1; 12 bases are shared with TRBD2. V lost 4 bases, J lost 5 bases, and 3 bases stayed unmatched. Germline CDR1 is SGHTA and CDR2 is FQGTGA. The CDR3 runs 15 residues. CDR3 bases: TGTGCCAGCAGCTCGACTAGCGGGGGAAACAATGAGCAGTTCTTC. Translated: CASSSTSGGNNEQFF.

The V and J genes are TRBV11-2 and TRBJ2-2, with 9 bases identical to TRBD1. The CDR3 sequence is 14 residues long. The V gene end was trimmed by 3 bases and the J gene end by 10 bases; junction bases not matched to a gene: 6. Germline lookup yields CDR1 SGHAT and CDR2 FQNNGV. The CDR3 nucleotides are TGTGCCAGCAGCTTCGGACAGGGGCAGGAGGAGCTGTTTTTT. Protein product: CASSFGQGQEELFF.

This clone came up a few times. This sequence joins TRBV18 and TRBJ1-6, with 10 nucleotides matching TRBD1. From germline, CDR1 is KGHSH and CDR2 LQKENI. CDR3 size: 15 residues. V was pared by 2 bases and J by 7 bases, with 2 bases of the junction left unmatched. Here the CDR3 reads CASSPGDRGNSPLHF. CDR3 nucleotide sequence: TGTGCCAGCTCACCAGGGGACAGGGGCAATTCACCCCTCCACTTT.

This clone showed up just a few times. The V gene is TRBV5-3, the J gene TRBJ2-3, with TRBD2 matching 9 bases. TRBV5-3 is placed among ORFs of uncertain function. Unmatched junction bases numbered 10, after V lost 5 bases and J lost 6 bases. The CDR3 is made up of 15 amino acids. The CDR3 DNA reads as TGTGCCAGAAGGATCCCTAGCGGGACTACGGATACGCAGTATTTT. Protein sequence: CARRIPSGTTDTQYF.

The rearrangement links TRBV5-1 to TRBJ2-7; 12 bases line up with TRBD1. Germline assignment: CDR1 SGHRS and CDR2 YFSETQ. This CDR3 is built from 14 residues. Trimming took 3 bases from V and 6 from J; bases not matched to a gene: 4. The CDR3: CASSWGQGAGEQYF. The CDR3 DNA follows: TGCGCCAGCAGCTGGGGACAGGGGGCGGGCGAGCAGTACTTC.

This clone came up a few times. V is TRBV2 and J is TRBJ1-2; D is possibly TRBD1 (5 bases). Germline assignment: CDR1 SNHLY and CDR2 FYNNEI. V lost 8 bases and J 1 base, leaving 11 bases between the germline ends. This CDR3 contains 13 residues. CDR3 protein: CASGQTVNYGYTF. The CDR3, as DNA: TGTGCCAGCGGGCAGACAGTTAACTATGGCTACACCTTC.

The V and J genes are TRBV19 and TRBJ1-5; D is uncertain. This CDR3 has 13 amino acids. Trimming stripped 5 bases from V and 1 base from J, with 6 bases between. Germline lookup yields CDR1 LNHDA and CDR2 SQIVND (reference sequence). CDR3 region: CASSSQSNQPQHF. CDR3 in DNA: TGTGCCAGTAGTTCACAGAGCAATCAGCCCCAGCATTTT. Looking up the rest from reference TRBV19 and TRBJ1-5 gives the full variable domain: DGGITQSPKYLFRKEGQNVTLSCEQNLNHDAMYWYRQDPGQGLRLIYYSQIVNDFQKGDIAEGYSVSREKKESFPLTVTSAQKNPTAFYLCASSSQSNQPQHFGDGTRLSIL.

The gene calls are TRBV6-1 and TRBJ2-2, with TRBD2 matching 8 bases. Trimming at V came to 6 bases and at J to 0 bases, leaving 0 bases not matched to a gene. Germline V gene sequence: CDR1 MNHNS, CDR2 SASEGT. The CDR3 is 14 amino acids. The CDR3 DNA sequence: TGTGCCAGCAGAGCGGGGGCGAACACCGGGGAGCTGTTTTTT. Protein product: CASRAGANTGELFF.

This clone came up once. The rearrangement links TRBV4-1 to TRBJ2-5; D perhaps matches TRBD1 (6 bases). Trimming removed 2 bases from V and 1 base from J, with 14 bases in between. The germline V gene has CDR1 MGHRA and CDR2 YSYEKL. This CDR3 is built from 16 residues. The CDR3 is CASSQQTGTIQETQYF. The CDR3 DNA reads as TGCGCCAGCAGCCAACAAACAGGGACCATCCAAGAGACCCAGTACTTC.

The chain is built from TRBV5-1 and TRBJ2-5; D is perhaps TRBD2 (5 bases). Trimming took off 0 bases at V and 2 bases at J, with 8 bases between the two ends. Germline loops: CDR1 SGHRS, CDR2 YFSETQ. This CDR3 has 14 amino acids. The CDR3 DNA reads TGCGCCAGCAGCTTGGGAGGGCCGCAAGAGACCCAGTACTTC. Amino acids: CASSLGGPQETQYF.

The V call is TRBV30, the J call TRBJ1-6; TRBD1 matches at 7 bases. The CDR3 is made up of 13 amino acids. Germline V CDR1 and CDR2: GTSNPN, SVGIG (reference sequence). The V and J ends lost 3 bases and 8 bases, in that order; junction bases with no gene match: 4. The CDR3 coding sequence is TGTGCCTGGAGGGGGACAGCCGATTCACCCCTCCACTTT. Translating gives CAWRGTADSPLHF.

This chain joins TRBV4-3 and TRBJ2-3; 8 nucleotides match TRBD1. This CDR3 comprises 14 residues. In germline, CDR1 is LGHNA, CDR2 YSLEER. The V and J ends lost 2 bases and 4 bases, in that order; junction bases with no gene match: 2. CDR3 sequence reads: CASSQSRGPDTQYF. The DNA for the CDR3 is TGCGCCAGCAGCCAATCCAGGGGGCCAGATACGCAGTATTTT.

The gene calls are TRBV15 and TRBJ2-3; perhaps TRBD2 as D (5 bases). The germline V gene encodes CDR1 LNHNV and CDR2 YYDKDF (reference sequence). The CDR3 extends over 14 amino acids. V was clipped by 8 bases and J by 2 bases, with 14 bases between them. The CDR3 region has the DNA TGTGCCACCGTTAAGACGGGATTCACAGATACGCAGTATTTT. It is translated as CATVKTGFTDTQYF. The full variable domain, completed using reference TRBV15 and TRBJ2-3, is DAMVIQNPRYQVTQFGKPVTLSCSQTLNHNVMYWYQQKSSQAPKLLFHYYDKDFNNEADTPDNFQSRRPNTSFCFLDIRSPGLGDTAMYLCATVKTGFTDTQYFGPGTRLTVL.

The chain links TRBV30 to TRBJ1-1, with D uncertain. Trimming took 2 bases from V and 1 from J, leaving 11 bases between them. This CDR3 is 14 amino acids long. CDR1 is GTSNPN, CDR2 SVGIG, per germline (reference sequence). The chain's CDR3 is CAWSSPVRNTEAFF. DNA for the CDR3: TGTGCCTGGAGTTCTCCCGTGCGGAACACTGAAGCTTTCTTT. The full variable domain, with the rest looked up from reference TRBV30 and TRBJ1-1, is SQTIHQWPATLVQPVGSPLSLECTVEGTSNPNLYWYRQAAGRGLQLLFYSVGIGQISSEVPQNLSASRPQDRQFILSSKKLLLSDSGFYLCAWSSPVRNTEAFFGQGTRLTVV.

This chain connects TRBV30 to TRBJ1-4, with 8 positions matching TRBD1. This CDR3 has 13 amino acids. Germline CDR1 reads GTSNPN; CDR2 reads SVGIG (reference sequence). Trimming at V came to 6 bases and at J to 3 bases, leaving 3 bases not matched to a gene. Here the CDR3 reads CACSTGANEKLFF. The CDR3 coding sequence is TGTGCCTGTTCGACAGGGGCTAATGAAAAACTGTTTTTT.

V is TRBV6-5 and J is TRBJ2-3, with D uncertain. Germline values: CDR1 MNHEY, CDR2 SVGAGI. The CDR3 length is 15 residues. The V and J ends lost 6 bases and 1 base respectively, with 14 bases between them. The CDR3 nucleotides are TGTGCCAGCAGAGACCGAGGTGGTGGCACAGATACGCAGTATTTT. Translated: CASRDRGGGTDTQYF.

The chain couples TRBV2 to TRBJ2-1, with D uncertain. The germline CDR1 and CDR2 sequences are SNHLY and FYNNEI. With 7 bases removed from V and 0 bases from J, the gap between germline ends came to 10 bases. The CDR3 is 14 residues long. Written as DNA, the CDR3 is TGTGCCAGCAACCCCACGAGCTCCTACAATGAGCAGTTCTTC. This translates into CASNPTSSYNEQFF.

The chain combines TRBV9 with TRBJ2-5; 8 nucleotides agree with TRBD2. Germline assignment: CDR1 SGDLS and CDR2 YYNGEE. With 0 bases clipped from V and 1 base from J, the junction kept 5 bases outside the gene matches. The CDR3 is 16 residues long. Here the CDR3 DNA reads TGTGCCAGCAGCGTAGGGGGTAGCGGGACCCAAGAGACCCAGTACTTC. Protein: CASSVGGSGTQETQYF. The full variable domain, its missing parts supplied by reference TRBV9 and TRBJ2-5, is DSGVTQTPKHLITATGQRVTLRCSPRSGDLSVYWYQQSLDQGLQFLIQYYNGEERAKGNILERFSAQQFPDLHSELNLSSLELGDSALYFCASSVGGSGTQETQYFGPGTRLLVL.

Written as DNA, the CDR3 is TGTGCCAGCAGCTTACAGCGGGGGGGGGCAGATACGCAGTATTTT. Its translation: CASSLQRGGADTQYF. The rearrangement joins TRBV7-2 to TRBJ2-3; 10 bases are a match to TRBD2. This CDR3 contains 15 residues. V gave up 2 bases and J gave up 4 bases; unmatched junction bases: 3. CDR1 is SGHTA, CDR2 FQGNSA, per germline.

The V gene is TRBV19, the J gene TRBJ2-2; D possibly corresponds to TRBD2 (5 bases). V lost 7 bases, J lost 0 bases, and 9 bases lay in between. The CDR3 sequence is 14 residues long. Looked up from germline, CDR1 is LNHDA and CDR2 is SQIVND (reference sequence). Here the CDR3 DNA reads TGTGCCAGTATGAGGGCCGCGAACACCGGGGAGCTGTTTTTT. Encoded protein: CASMRAANTGELFF.

This chain joins TRBV4-3 and TRBJ1-1; D may be TRBD1 (6 bases). The CDR3 has 15 residues. V lost 4 bases and J lost 0, with 12 bases in between. Germline values: CDR1 LGHNA, CDR2 YSLEER. The CDR3 region has the DNA TGCGCCAGCAGCCGGGCAGGGGCCATGAACACTGAAGCTTTCTTT. Amino acids: CASSRAGAMNTEAFF.

The V call is TRBV7-2, the J call TRBJ2-5; D is possibly TRBD2 (5 bases). The CDR3 covers 14 residues. Germline V gene sequence: CDR1 SGHTA, CDR2 FQGNSA. With 5 bases removed from V and 1 base from J, the gap between germline ends came to 11 bases. CDR3 nucleotides: TGTGCCAGCAGCCCCCGCGGGTTCCAAGAGACCCAGTACTTC. Amino acids: CASSPRGFQETQYF.

The V call is TRBV7-2, the J call TRBJ1-1; 8 positions agree with TRBD1. Germline V gene lookup returns CDR1 SGHTA and CDR2 FQGNSA. CDR3 size: 15 residues. V lost 5 bases to trimming and J lost 6 bases; unmatched junction nucleotides: 11. The CDR3 is CASSRISQGGPEAFF. The CDR3 DNA reads as TGTGCCAGCAGCCGAATATCACAGGGGGGGCCTGAAGCTTTCTTT. Looking up the rest from reference TRBV7-2 and TRBJ1-1 gives the full variable domain: GAGVSQSPSNKVTEKGKDVELRCDPISGHTALYWYRQSLGQGLEFLIYFQGNSAPDKSGLPSDRFSAERTGGSVSTLTIQRTQQEDSAVYLCASSRISQGGPEAFFGQGTRLTVV.